This TCR beta chain is drawn from a study of blood T cell repertoires in COVID-19 (dated by TCRdb to 2020 to 2022). With regard to the full study: The collaborator samples originated in the United States, Italy and Spain and spanned the acute and convalescent phases of COVID-19. A de-identified subject ID, COVID-19 status, age in years and sex were almost always included in the sample metadata. HLA class I and class II types, where available, came from metadata supplied by the sample provider rather than from assay-based typing. A freely available public database, intended as a resource for researchers studying the immune response to SARS-CoV-2, is where the repertoires were released. The prospective study material was composed of cDNA or gDNA derived from T cells, B-cell-depleted T cells, or PBMCs. Subjects who had been exposed to COVID-19, were actively infected with it, or had recovered from it provided the deeply sampled blood TCRbeta repertoires that made up the dataset. Samples came from the ongoing ImmuneRACE study (first 160 participants) plus 1,254 subjects from 6 global collaborators. Overall study results and their limits: The quantity of clinical and demographic metadata differed by source and by participant and was supplied without curation.

TCRbeta CDR3 regions were amplified from genomic DNA using the immunoSEQ Assay, a bias-controlled multiplex PCR. As for how the authors treated the data: Nucleated cell counts per sample were estimated from amplification of reference gene primers within the assay. To quantify the absolute abundance of each unique TCRbeta CDR3 rearrangement, sequence reads were collapsed and filtered. Productive Simpson clonality was computed per sample as the square root of Simpson's diversity index over productive rearrangements. TCRdb holds this immuneACCESS table with in-frame rearrangements only. Some clones are missing; in checked studies, unresolved V genes explain under half, and the rest has no known cause. D and trimming were read from the DNA, whereas the V and J calls and clone size are those reported in that table. The sample table holds 50,000 to 70,000 clones, of which over 70% were seen once. The ten largest clones add up to approximately 4.9% of the sample.

Concerning this clone: The clone's antigen remains unknown. Base qualities are missing; no much larger clone stands one base away.

The collaborating institutions used their own protocols to collect whole blood in K2EDTA tubes. For TCRbeta analysis, collaborators shipped samples in one of three forms: frozen whole blood, isolated PBMCs, or DNA extracted from either of those sample types. The germline V gene supplies CDR1 MNHEY and CDR2 SVGAGI. Trimming at the junction amounts to 2 bases on V and 0 bases on J, and the germline ends lie 5 bases apart. The CDR3 goes from the cysteine to the phenylalanine over 14 residues. The only DNA kept is the CDR3, 42 bases in frame from the first base. The V and J genes are TRBV6-5 and TRBJ1-3; 5 matching bases give a weak D call of TRBD1. The sequence derives from a human donor in a cohort sampled during active COVID-19. Sequencing was carried out using peripheral blood. The nucleotide sequence is given as TGTGCCAGCAGTTACGACAGCTCTGGAAACACCATATATTTT. Its translation is CASSYDSSGNTIYF.